These 20 T cell receptor beta chains share one sample of origin, sequenced in a study of blood T cell repertoires in COVID-19. Using immunoSEQ multiplex PCR, the repertoire was profiled, and TCRdb retains in-frame clones only, with some absent. Here the sample spans fewer than 300,000 clones, over 75% being singletons. The sample was peripheral blood. These receptors were taken from a man in his fifties or sixties with active or convalescent COVID-19.

The CDR3 is CASSEQGASANEQFF. The CDR3 DNA follows: TGTGCCAGCAGTGAACAGGGGGCTAGCGCGAATGAGCAGTTCTTC. The chain links TRBV2 to TRBJ2-1; TRBD1 matches at 8 bases. Per the germline V gene, CDR1 is SNHLY and CDR2 is FYNNEI. The CDR3 has 15 amino acids. The V gene end was trimmed by 2 bases and the J gene end by 7 bases; junction bases not matched to a gene: 7.

V is TRBV19 and J is TRBJ2-2; perhaps TRBD1 as D (5 bases). Germline assignment: CDR1 LNHDA and CDR2 SQIVND (reference sequence). V shed 3 bases and J shed 7 bases, with 6 bases lying between them. The CDR3 has 12 amino acids. CDR3 coding DNA: TGTGCCAGTAGTATTCAGGGCGGGGAGCTGTTTTTT. Translation gives CASSIQGGELFF.

The chain employs TRBV28 and TRBJ1-1; 7 nucleotides agree with TRBD1. Germline CDR1 MDHEN, CDR2 SYDVKM. V dropped 5 bases and J dropped 4; count of bases not matched to a gene: 7. The CDR3 has 14 residues. CDR3 in DNA: TGTGCCAGCAGTCCTCTGAGGGGGCGCACTGAAGCTTTCTTT. This translates into CASSPLRGRTEAFF.

The gene calls are TRBV2 and TRBJ1-5, with 7 bases matching TRBD1. Germline CDR1 SNHLY, CDR2 FYNNEI. This CDR3 has 14 amino acids. The trim removed 4 bases at V and 6 bases at J, leaving 6 bases unmatched. The CDR3 loop reads CASSGQGKGQPQHF. The CDR3 region has the DNA TGTGCCAGCAGTGGACAGGGTAAGGGTCAGCCCCAGCATTTT.

With respect to this clone: The identical CDR3 is also encoded by other nucleotide sequences in the sample. The V gene is TRBV6-6, the J gene TRBJ2-2; D unresolved. This CDR3 has 15 amino acids. The germline V gene encodes CDR1 MNHNY and CDR2 SVGAGI (reference sequence). V lost 5 bases and J 1 base, leaving 11 bases between the germline ends. The CDR3 sequence is CASSTPHLNTGELFF. Written as DNA, the CDR3 is TGTGCCAGCAGTACCCCCCACTTGAACACCGGGGAGCTGTTTTTT.

The gene calls are TRBV12-2 and TRBJ2-1; no check of the table's D call, TRBD1, against the DNA was made. TRBV12-2 is designated a pseudogene. CDR3 length: 17 residues. The CDR3 loop is CASRLHPQGVSYNEQFF. As DNA, the CDR3 is TGTGCAAGTCGCTTACACCCCCAGGGCGTCTCCTACAATGAGCAGTTCTTC.

The V and J genes are TRBV28 and TRBJ2-7; 8 bases align to TRBD2. The germline V gene encodes CDR1 MDHEN and CDR2 SYDVKM. The CDR3 loop spans 14 amino acids. V lost 7 bases to trimming and J lost 0 bases; unmatched junction nucleotides: 5. The chain's CDR3 is CASTLSGASYEQYF. CDR3 coding DNA: TGTGCCAGCACCCTTAGCGGGGCCTCCTACGAGCAGTACTTC.

This clone was seen only once. This chain connects TRBV15 to TRBJ1-2; TRBD1 agrees at 7 bases. Germline V CDR1 and CDR2: LNHNV, YYDKDF (reference sequence). The junction had 14 bases not matched to a gene; V was cut back by 3 bases and J by 4 bases. The CDR3 runs 17 residues. The CDR3 DNA is TGTGCCACCAGCAGCCGGGACAGCCTTCTCGGGTTCTATGGCTACACCTTC. Protein sequence: CATSSRDSLLGFYGYTF.

The chain links TRBV19 to TRBJ2-7; no firm D call. The V end was cut by 8 bases, the J end by 2 bases, with 16 bases between. Germline V gene data show CDR1 as LNHDA and CDR2 as SQIVND (reference sequence). This CDR3 has 14 amino acids. The CDR3 loop reads CASRSTLDTYEQYF. The CDR3 DNA sequence: TGTGCCAGTCGGTCGACACTCGACACCTACGAGCAGTACTTC.

The V gene is TRBV6-2 or TRBV6-3, the J gene TRBJ2-7; 13 nucleotides agree with TRBD2. The CDR3 runs 19 residues. V shed 4 bases and J 0 bases; nucleotides not matched to a gene: 12. Germline-derived CDR1 and CDR2 are MNHEY and SVGEGT. For the CDR3, the DNA is TGTGCCAGCAGTTCCCCCCTGGGACTAGCGGGGATAAGCTCCTACGAGCAGTACTTC. It encodes CASSSPLGLAGISSYEQYF.

The chain has TRBV25-1 and TRBJ1-2, with D possibly matching TRBD1 (5 bases). Germline CDR1 is MGHDK and CDR2 is SYGVNS. This CDR3 region has 12 residues. V dropped 7 bases and J dropped 7 bases, with 13 bases sitting between them. CDR3 coding DNA: TGTGCCAGCAACCGGGGGACGAGTGGCTACACCTTC. It is translated as CASNRGTSGYTF.

The table lists this clone with a count of one. The genes are TRBV25-1 and TRBJ1-5, with a weak D call TRBD1 (6 bases). The CDR3 is 14 amino acids. The V and J ends lost 6 bases and 1 base respectively, with 10 bases between them. CDR1 is MGHDK, CDR2 SYGVNS, per germline. DNA for the CDR3: TGTGCCAGCAGCACCACAGGGAGCAATCAGCCCCAGCATTTT. It yields the protein CASSTTGSNQPQHF. Filled out from reference TRBV25-1 and TRBJ1-5, the complete variable domain reads EADIYQTPRYLVIGTGKKITLECSQTMGHDKMYWYQQDPGMELHLIHYSYGVNSTEKGDLSSESTVSRIRTEHFPLTLESARPSHTSQYLCASSTTGSNQPQHFGDGTRLSIL.

This chain connects TRBV4-1 to TRBJ1-3; TRBD1 is a possible D gene (5 bases). Germline V gene data show CDR1 as MGHRA and CDR2 as YSYEKL. The CDR3 is 15 residues long. V was pared by 0 bases and J by 2 bases, with 8 bases between. The CDR3, as DNA: TGCGCCAGCAGCCAAGATGGGGGGGCTGGAAACACCATATATTTT. Protein product: CASSQDGGAGNTIYF.

The V gene is TRBV10-3, the J gene TRBJ1-5; no firm D call. CDR3 length equals 14 residues. V lost 0 bases, J lost 3 bases, and 6 bases lay in between. Germline CDR1 and CDR2: ENHRY and SYGVKD. As DNA, the CDR3 is TGTGCCATCAGTGAGTCGGCGGACAATCAGCCCCAGCATTTT. This encodes CAISESADNQPQHF.

The V and J genes are TRBV5-1 and TRBJ2-1, with D unresolved. Germline V gene sequence: CDR1 SGHRS, CDR2 YFSETQ. V was trimmed by 2 bases and J by 0 bases, leaving 9 bases between them. The length of the CDR3 is 15 residues. CDR3 DNA sequence: TGCGCCAGCAGCTTTTTAGAGAGCTCCTACAATGAGCAGTTCTTC. It codes for CASSFLESSYNEQFF.

The chain uses TRBV28 and TRBJ1-5; no firm D call. V lost 6 bases, J lost 4 bases, and 19 bases lay in between. The CDR3 length is 16 residues. Per the germline V gene, CDR1 is MDHEN and CDR2 is SYDVKM. The CDR3 is CASRPPIEGYNQPQHF. In nucleotides, the CDR3 is TGTGCCAGCAGGCCCCCTATCGAGGGCTATAATCAGCCCCAGCATTTT.

In this sample, this clone turned up a few times. The CDR3 DNA reads TGCAGTGCTAGCATCACAGATACGCAGTATTTT. This sequence encodes CSASITDTQYF. V and J are TRBV20-1 and TRBJ2-3; D remains ambiguous. The CDR3 consists of 11 residues. V was pared by 3 bases and J by 2 bases, with 3 bases between. Germline V gene sequence: CDR1 DFQATT, CDR2 SNEGSKA (reference sequence).

This clone was recorded only once. At one end, the junction sequence differs from germline, possibly due to a read error. The chain recombines TRBV27 with TRBJ1-2; no clear D gene. CDR1 is MNHEY, CDR2 SMNVEV, per germline (reference sequence). The CDR3 sequence is 10 residues long. The CDR3 DNA follows: TGTGCCAGCAGTTTAAAGCCTGGGCCCTTC. It yields the protein CASSLKPGPF.

This chain links TRBV5-1 with TRBJ2-4; 7 nucleotides match TRBD1. Germline CDR1 SGHRS, CDR2 YFSETQ. The CDR3 spans 15 residues. Losses at the gene ends were 4 bases for V and 7 bases for J; bases not matched to a gene: 11. The CDR3 sequence is CASSPYDRDGNIQYF. The CDR3 region has the DNA TGCGCCAGCAGCCCTTATGACAGGGACGGTAACATTCAGTACTTC.

This sequence joins TRBV7-2 and TRBJ2-2, with 7 nucleotides matching TRBD2. J was trimmed by 2 bases and V by 3 bases; bases with no gene match: 6. The CDR3 totals 16 residues. The germline V gene has CDR1 SGHTA and CDR2 FQGNSA. The CDR3 sequence is CASSFLGLLNTGELFF. In DNA, the CDR3 is TGTGCCAGCAGCTTTTTGGGACTACTAAACACCGGGGAGCTGTTTTTT.